This T cell receptor (beta chain) was recovered during a study of sequential checkpoint blockade in melanoma. Specified treatment: randomized to nivolumab then ipilimumab (arm A) or the reverse (arm B). PBMC sorting kept live CD3+CD8+ cells without CD19 or CD56. This clone showed up just once. TCRdb's copy holds only in-frame clones and misses some; the assay was immunoSEQ multiplex PCR. Here the sample spans approximately 11,000 clones, roughly 77% being singletons. After removal of 9 bases from V and 4 bases from J, the junction contained 7 bases not matched to a gene. The CDR3 spans 13 residues. Germline CDR1 LNHDA, CDR2 SQIVND (reference sequence).

The V call is TRBV19, the J call TRBJ1-2; TRBD1 matches at 8 bases. Specimen: CD8+ T cells sorted from blood (inferred from file names), collected from a patient given nivolumab and ipilimumab in sequence. The receptor was isolated from a human donor with melanoma. This CDR3 reads CASVRGTGYGYTF. The CDR3 DNA follows: TGTGCCAGCGTTAGAGGGACAGGCTATGGCTACACCTTC.